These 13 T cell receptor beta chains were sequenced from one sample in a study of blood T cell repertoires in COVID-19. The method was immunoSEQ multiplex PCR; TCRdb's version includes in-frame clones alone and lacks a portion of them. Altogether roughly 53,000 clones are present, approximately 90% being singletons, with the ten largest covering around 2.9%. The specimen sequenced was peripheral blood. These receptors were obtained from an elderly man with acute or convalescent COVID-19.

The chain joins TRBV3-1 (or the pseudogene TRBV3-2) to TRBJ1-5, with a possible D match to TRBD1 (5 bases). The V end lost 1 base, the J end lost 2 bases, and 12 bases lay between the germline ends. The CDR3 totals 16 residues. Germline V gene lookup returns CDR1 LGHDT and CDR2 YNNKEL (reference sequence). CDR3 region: CASSQGGAGGNQPQHF. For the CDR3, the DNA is TGTGCCAGCAGCCAAGGAGGGGCGGGGGGCAATCAGCCCCAGCATTTT.

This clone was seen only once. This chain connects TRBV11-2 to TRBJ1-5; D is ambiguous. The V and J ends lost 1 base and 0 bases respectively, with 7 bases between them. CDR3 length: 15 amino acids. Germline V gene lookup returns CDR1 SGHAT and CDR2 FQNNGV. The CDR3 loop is CASSLVGSSNQPQHF. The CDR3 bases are TGTGCCAGCAGCTTAGTCGGTTCTAGCAATCAGCCCCAGCATTTT.

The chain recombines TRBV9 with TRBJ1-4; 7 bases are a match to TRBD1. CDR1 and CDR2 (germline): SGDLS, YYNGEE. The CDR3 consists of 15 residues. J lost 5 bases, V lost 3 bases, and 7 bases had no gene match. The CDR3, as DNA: TGTGCCAGCAGCGGTACAGGGGATAGAAATGAAAAACTGTTTTTT. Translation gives CASSGTGDRNEKLFF.

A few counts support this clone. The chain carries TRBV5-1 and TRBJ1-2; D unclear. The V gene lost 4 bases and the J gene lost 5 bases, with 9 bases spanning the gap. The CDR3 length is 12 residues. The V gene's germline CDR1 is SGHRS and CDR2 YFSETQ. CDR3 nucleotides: TGCGCCAGCAGCCTCTCCACTTATGGCTACACCTTC. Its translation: CASSLSTYGYTF.

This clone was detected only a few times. The CDR3 sequence is CASSPYNNVRSSYNSPLHF. The CDR3 DNA follows: TGTGCCAGCTCACCATATAATAACGTTCGGAGCTCCTATAATTCACCCCTCCACTTT. The chain joins TRBV18 to TRBJ1-6; D gene ambiguous. Between the trimmed V and J ends, which lost 2 bases and 0 bases, there was a span of 17 bases. CDR3 length: 19 residues. Germline assignment: CDR1 KGHSH and CDR2 LQKENI.

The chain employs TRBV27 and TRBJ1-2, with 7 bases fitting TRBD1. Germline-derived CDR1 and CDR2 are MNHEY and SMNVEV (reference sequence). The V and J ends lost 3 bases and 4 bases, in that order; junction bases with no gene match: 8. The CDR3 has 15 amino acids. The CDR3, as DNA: TGTGCCAGCAGTTTGGAGACAGGGTCCGTCTATGGCTACACCTTC. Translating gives CASSLETGSVYGYTF.

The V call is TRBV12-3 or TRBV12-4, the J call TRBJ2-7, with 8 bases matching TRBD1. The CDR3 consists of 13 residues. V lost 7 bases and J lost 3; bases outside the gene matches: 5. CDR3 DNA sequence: TGTGCCAGCAAACAGACAGGGGTCTACGAGCAGTACTTC. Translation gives CASKQTGVYEQYF.

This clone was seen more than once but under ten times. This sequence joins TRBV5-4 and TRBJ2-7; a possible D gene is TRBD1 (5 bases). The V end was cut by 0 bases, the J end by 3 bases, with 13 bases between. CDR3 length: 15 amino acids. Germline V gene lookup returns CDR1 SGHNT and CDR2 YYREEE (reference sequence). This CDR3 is CASSLGGQRRYEQYF. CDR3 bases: TGTGCCAGCAGCTTGGGCGGACAAAGGCGCTACGAGCAGTACTTC.

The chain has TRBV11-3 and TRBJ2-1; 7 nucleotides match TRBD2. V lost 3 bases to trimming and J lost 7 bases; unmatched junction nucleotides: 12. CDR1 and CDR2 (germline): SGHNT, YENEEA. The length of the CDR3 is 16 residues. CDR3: CASSFAGDHLGNEQFF. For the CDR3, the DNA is TGTGCCAGCAGCTTTGCGGGGGACCATCTGGGGAATGAGCAGTTCTTC. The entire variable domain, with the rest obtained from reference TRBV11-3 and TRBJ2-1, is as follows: EAGVVQSPRYKIIEKKQPVAFWCNPISGHNTLYWYLQNLGQGPELLIRYENEEAVDDSQLPKDRFSAERLKGVDSTLKIQPAELGDSAVYLCASSFAGDHLGNEQFFGPGTRLTVL.

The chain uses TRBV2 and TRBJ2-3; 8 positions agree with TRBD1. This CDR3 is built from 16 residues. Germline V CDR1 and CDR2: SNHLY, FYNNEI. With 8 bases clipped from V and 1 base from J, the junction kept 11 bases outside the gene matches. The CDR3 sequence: CASSLDQGARTDTQYF. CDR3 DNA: TGTGCCAGCTCCTTGGATCAGGGGGCCCGCACAGATACGCAGTATTTT.

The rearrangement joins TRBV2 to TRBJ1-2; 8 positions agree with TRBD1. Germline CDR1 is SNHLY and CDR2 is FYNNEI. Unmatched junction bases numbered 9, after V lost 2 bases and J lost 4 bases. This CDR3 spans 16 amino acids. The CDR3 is CASSEQGAQNGYGYTF. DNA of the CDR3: TGTGCCAGCAGTGAACAGGGGGCGCAGAATGGCTATGGCTACACCTTC.

The CDR3, as DNA: TGTGCCAGCAGCTTGCCCTCGACAGGGGGCAATGGCTACACCTTC. This codes for CASSLPSTGGNGYTF. This chain links TRBV7-2 with TRBJ1-2, with TRBD1 matching over 10 bases. Germline values: CDR1 SGHTA, CDR2 FQGNSA. Unmatched junction bases numbered 7, after V lost 3 bases and J lost 6 bases. The CDR3 contains 15 residues.

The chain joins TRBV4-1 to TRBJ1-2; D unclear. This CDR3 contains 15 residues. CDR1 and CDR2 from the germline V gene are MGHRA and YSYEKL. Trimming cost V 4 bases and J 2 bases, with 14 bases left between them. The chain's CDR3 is CASSLNSLFNYGYTF. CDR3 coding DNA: TGCGCCAGCAGCCTAAATTCCCTGTTCAACTATGGCTACACCTTC.